This T cell receptor (beta chain) stems from a study of OX40 agonist ivuxolimab in advanced cancers. The overall study: A male proportion of 82.7% was recorded, with mean age about 60 years and range about 23 to 80. Treatment received earlier with anti-PD-1, anti-PD-L1 or anti-CTLA-4 agents was allowed, and around 36% had some.

Autoimmune disease history or systemic immunosuppression meant exclusion. Profiling relied on immunoSEQ multiplex PCR, and the TCRdb table lists in-frame clones only, not all of them. This table holds some 63,000 clones, 84% found once. A remark on this clone: The antigen is not known.

This CDR3 contains 18 residues. The study's findings and limits: Clonal expansion was seen in CD4+ and CD8+ blood T cells by week 6 at 0.1 to 3.0 mg/kg.

The rearrangement uses TRBV21-1 and TRBJ1-2; TRBD1, as called in the table, went unchecked against the DNA. TRBV21-1 is reported as a pseudogene. The clonotype comes from an adult with an advanced solid tumor such as melanoma, head and neck, liver or kidney cancer. The sequences come from CD4+ or CD8+ T cells sorted from blood, collected in a trial of the OX40 agonist ivuxolimab. The CDR3 nucleotides are TGTGCCAGCAGCACGCTTCCGGGACAGGGGGAGGTTGGCTATGGCTACACCTTC. Encoded protein: CASSTLPGQGEVGYGYTF.